The 12 T cell receptor beta chains in this list originate from one sample, sequenced in a study of a mutant IDH1 vaccine in newly diagnosed glioma. The time point is: baseline, week 1 (first vaccination visit). Documented treatment: pre-vaccination baseline after standard-of-care therapy. TCRdb's table, derived via immunoSEQ multiplex PCR, lists solely in-frame clones and lacks some. Among tens of thousands of clones, around 80% were seen once, and the ten largest hold over 1.5%. The source material was PBMCs, sampled from a glioma patient treated with radiotherapy, temozolomide or both. These TCRs come from a woman aged 40 to 49 with glioma.

This sequence joins TRBV5-5 and TRBJ2-7, with TRBD2 identical over 10 bases. Germline V lookup: CDR1 SGHKS, CDR2 YYEKEE (reference sequence). The CDR3 contains 16 residues. V was clipped by 0 bases and J by 3 bases; unmatched bases: 6. The CDR3 protein is CASSLGGAGGFYEQYF. The DNA for the CDR3 is TGTGCCAGCAGCTTGGGTGGAGCGGGGGGGTTCTACGAGCAGTACTTC.

About this clone itself: A read error may produce the germline difference seen at one junction end. This chain connects TRBV7-7 to TRBJ2-2; D gene unclear. Per the germline V gene, CDR1 is SSHAT and CDR2 is FNYEAQ (reference sequence). The CDR3 has 14 amino acids. CDR3 in amino acids: CASSFGRNTGELFF. As DNA, the CDR3 is TGTGCTAGCAGCTTTGGCCGGAACACCGGGGAGCTGTTTTTT.

The rearrangement joins TRBV29-1 to TRBJ1-5; TRBD1 matches at 7 bases. The CDR3 contains 13 residues. Trimming removed 7 bases from V and 4 bases from J; junction bases left unmatched: 7. CDR1 and CDR2 from the germline V gene are SQVTM and ANQGSEA. The CDR3 DNA reads as TGCAGCGCCGGCGACAGGGAAAATCAGCCCCAGCATTTT. It codes for CSAGDRENQPQHF.

The gene calls are TRBV10-2 and TRBJ2-2; D may be TRBD2 (5 bases). V lost 6 bases, J lost 3 bases, and 11 bases lay in between. There are 14 residues in the CDR3. The germline V gene has CDR1 WSHSY and CDR2 SAAADI. In DNA, the CDR3 is TGCGCCAGCAGATTGGGGAGCGACACCGGGGAGCTGTTTTTT. Amino acids: CASRLGSDTGELFF.

The sample holds one count of this clone. V usage is TRBV2 and J usage is TRBJ2-2; 11 bases match TRBD2. V lost 6 bases to trimming and J lost 4 bases; unmatched junction nucleotides: 13. CDR1 is SNHLY and CDR2 is FYNNEI in the germline V gene. The length of the CDR3 is 18 residues. The CDR3 nucleotides are TGTGCCAGCAGCCGCGGACTAGCGGGTACCGCGAGCACCGGGGAGCTGTTTTTT. Amino acids: CASSRGLAGTASTGELFF.

This clone was detected only once. V gene TRBV7-8 combines with J gene TRBJ1-6; maybe TRBD1 (5 bases). The CDR3 is made up of 16 amino acids. Germline CDR1 is SGHVS and CDR2 is FQNEAQ. V lost 2 bases, J lost 10 bases, and 18 bases lay in between. CDR3 loop: CASSLFGRDLESPLHF. CDR3 bases: TGTGCCAGCAGCTTATTTGGGAGGGACCTCGAATCACCCCTCCACTTT.

V and J are TRBV7-9 and TRBJ2-2; 10 nucleotides match TRBD2. The CDR3 consists of 16 residues. V dropped 6 bases and J dropped 6; count of bases not matched to a gene: 10. Germline CDR1 is SEHNR and CDR2 is FQNEAQ (reference sequence). As DNA, the CDR3 is TGTGCCAGCAGACCCGGTCGAGCGGGGGGGCCCGGGGAGCTGTTTTTT. Amino acids: CASRPGRAGGPGELFF. The whole variable domain, filled in from reference TRBV7-9 and TRBJ2-2, reads DTGVSQNPRHKITKRGQNVTFRCDPISEHNRLYWYRQTLGQGPEFLTYFQNEAQLEKSRLLSDRFSAERPKGSFSTLEIQRTEQGDSAMYLCASRPGRAGGPGELFFGEGSRLTVL.

The chain recombines TRBV10-3 with TRBJ1-4, with a possible D match to TRBD1 (5 bases). Per the germline V gene, CDR1 is ENHRY and CDR2 is SYGVKD. The CDR3 totals 13 residues. Between the trimmed V and J ends, which lost 10 bases and 8 bases, there was a span of 17 bases. The CDR3: CASAGGGGEKLFF. CDR3 coding DNA: TGTGCCAGCGCAGGAGGTGGGGGAGAAAAACTGTTTTTT.

The V and J genes are TRBV7-2 and TRBJ2-2; the D is unclear. V was shortened by 6 bases and J by 4 bases, with 15 bases between the two germline ends. The CDR3 loop spans 15 amino acids. Germline V CDR1 and CDR2: SGHTA, FQGNSA. CDR3 coding DNA: TGTGCCAGCAGGCAAGGCCCACAGCGCACCGGGGAGCTGTTTTTT. Protein product: CASRQGPQRTGELFF.

A few counts support this clone. The chain links TRBV7-2 to TRBJ2-1; 9 bases match TRBD2. After removal of 2 bases from V and 0 bases from J, the junction contained 2 bases not matched to a gene. This CDR3 region has 16 residues. The germline V gene has CDR1 SGHTA and CDR2 FQGNSA. Here the CDR3 reads CASSLSGGSSYNEQFF. The DNA for the CDR3 is TGTGCCAGCAGCTTAAGCGGGGGGAGCTCCTACAATGAGCAGTTCTTC.

The J gene is TRBJ2-2, the V gene TRBV4-3; 8 positions agree with TRBD1. After removal of 0 bases from V and 3 bases from J, the junction contained 3 bases not matched to a gene. Looked up from germline, CDR1 is LGHNA and CDR2 is YSLEER. The CDR3 totals 16 residues. CDR3 sequence reads: CASSQEETGDTGELFF. CDR3 coding DNA: TGCGCCAGCAGCCAAGAAGAGACAGGGGACACCGGGGAGCTGTTTTTT.

This clone was observed a handful of times. CDR3 sequence reads: CASSGQTGPNEKLFF. DNA for the CDR3: TGTGCCAGCAGCGGCCAGACAGGGCCTAATGAAAAACTGTTTTTT. V usage is TRBV7-2 and J usage is TRBJ1-4; TRBD1 agrees at 7 bases. After removal of 5 bases from V and 3 bases from J, the junction contained 6 bases not matched to a gene. The germline V gene has CDR1 SGHTA and CDR2 FQGNSA. This CDR3 contains 15 residues.